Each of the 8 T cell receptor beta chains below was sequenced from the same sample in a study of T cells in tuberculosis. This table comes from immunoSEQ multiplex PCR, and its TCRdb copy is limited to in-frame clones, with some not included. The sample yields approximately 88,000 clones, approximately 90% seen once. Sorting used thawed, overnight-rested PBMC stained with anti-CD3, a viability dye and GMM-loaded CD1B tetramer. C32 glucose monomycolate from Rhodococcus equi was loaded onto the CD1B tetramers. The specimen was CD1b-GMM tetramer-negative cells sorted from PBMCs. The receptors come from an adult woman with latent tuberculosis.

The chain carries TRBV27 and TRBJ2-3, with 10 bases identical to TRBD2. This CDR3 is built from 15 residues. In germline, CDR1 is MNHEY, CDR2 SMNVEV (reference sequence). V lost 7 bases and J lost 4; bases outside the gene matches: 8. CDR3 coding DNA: TGTGCCAGCAATGCAGCGGGGGGGCCCCCAGATACGCAGTATTTT. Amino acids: CASNAAGGPPDTQYF.

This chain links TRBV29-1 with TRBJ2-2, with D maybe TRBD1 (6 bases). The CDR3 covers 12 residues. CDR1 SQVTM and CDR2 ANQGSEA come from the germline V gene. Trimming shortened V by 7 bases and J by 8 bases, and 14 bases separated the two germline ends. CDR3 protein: CSAGTGTGELFF. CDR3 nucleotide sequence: TGCAGCGCCGGAACCGGGACAGGGGAGCTGTTTTTT.

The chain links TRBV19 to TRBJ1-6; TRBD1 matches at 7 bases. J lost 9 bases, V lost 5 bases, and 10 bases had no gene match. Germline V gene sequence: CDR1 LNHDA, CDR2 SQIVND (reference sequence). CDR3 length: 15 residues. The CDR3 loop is CASSPPTGKVSPLHF. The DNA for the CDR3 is TGTGCCAGTAGTCCCCCGACAGGGAAGGTTTCACCCCTCCACTTT.

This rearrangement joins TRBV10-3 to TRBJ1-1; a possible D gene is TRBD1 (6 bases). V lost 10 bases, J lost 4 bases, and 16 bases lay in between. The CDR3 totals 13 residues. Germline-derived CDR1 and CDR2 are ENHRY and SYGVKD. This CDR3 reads CATRRGAGTEAFF. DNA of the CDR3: TGTGCCACCAGACGGGGGGCCGGCACTGAAGCTTTCTTT.

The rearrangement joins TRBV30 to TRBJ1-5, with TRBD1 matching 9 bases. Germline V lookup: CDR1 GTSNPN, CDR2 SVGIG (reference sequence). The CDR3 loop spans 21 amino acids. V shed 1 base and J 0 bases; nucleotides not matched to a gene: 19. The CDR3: CAWSAPRPGQGNPYSNQPQHF. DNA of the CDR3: TGTGCCTGGAGTGCCCCCCGGCCGGGACAGGGAAACCCCTATAGCAATCAGCCCCAGCATTTT.

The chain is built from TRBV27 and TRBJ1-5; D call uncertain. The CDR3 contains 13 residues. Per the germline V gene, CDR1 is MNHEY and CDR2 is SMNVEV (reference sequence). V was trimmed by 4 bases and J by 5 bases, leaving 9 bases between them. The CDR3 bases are TGTGCCAGCAGTTGGTCCGGGGATCAGCCCCAGCATTTT. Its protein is CASSWSGDQPQHF.

The DNA of the CDR3 is TGTGCCAGTAGTATTCTGGGGGCTCGGACTGAAGCTTTCTTT. This translates into CASSILGARTEAFF. The rearrangement joins TRBV19 to TRBJ1-1; D may be TRBD1 (6 bases). V was trimmed by 3 bases and J by 5 bases, leaving 13 bases between them. The CDR3 extends over 14 amino acids. In germline, CDR1 is LNHDA, CDR2 SQIVND (reference sequence).

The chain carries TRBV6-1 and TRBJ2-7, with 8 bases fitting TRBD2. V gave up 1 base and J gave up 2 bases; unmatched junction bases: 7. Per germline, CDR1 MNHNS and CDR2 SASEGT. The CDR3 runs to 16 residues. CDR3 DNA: TGTGCCAGCAGTGAAGTAGCGGGCGGGGGGCCCTACGAGCAGTACTTC. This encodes CASSEVAGGGPYEQYF.